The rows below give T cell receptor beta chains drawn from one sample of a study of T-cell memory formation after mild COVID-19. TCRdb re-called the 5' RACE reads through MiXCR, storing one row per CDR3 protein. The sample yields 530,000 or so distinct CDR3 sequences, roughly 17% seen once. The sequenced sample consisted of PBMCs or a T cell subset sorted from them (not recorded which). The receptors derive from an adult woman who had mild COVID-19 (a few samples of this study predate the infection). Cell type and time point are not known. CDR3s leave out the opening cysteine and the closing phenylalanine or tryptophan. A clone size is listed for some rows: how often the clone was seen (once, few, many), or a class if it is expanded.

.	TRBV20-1	SASERTDTQY
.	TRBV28	ASTRTGFDTEAF
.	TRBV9	ASSARLAELINEQF
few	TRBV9	ASGVLPEGPQF
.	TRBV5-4	ASSWPQGGEQF
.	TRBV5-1	ASSLSQDHGNTIY
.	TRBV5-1	ASSLWNSQETQY
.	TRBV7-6	ASSLSVNTGELF
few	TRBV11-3	ASSMGGSLDEQF
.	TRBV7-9	ASSPPGLAGGYEQF
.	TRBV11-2	ASRTRGTDTQY
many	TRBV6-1	ASSEYPFLGNGLGWDYGYT
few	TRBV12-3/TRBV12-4	ASTRGQGGNYGYT
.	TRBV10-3	ASGTGGGGSYEQY
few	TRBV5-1	ASSSHDGYEQY
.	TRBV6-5	ASSFHTGSAGVGTIY
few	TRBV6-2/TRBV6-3	ASSGLAGGWSYNEQF
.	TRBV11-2	ASSLAGIGGGISEQF
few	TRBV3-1	ASSRFGNTEAF
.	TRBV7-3	ASRRSNTGELF
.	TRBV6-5	ASSSGGQTFSGNTIY
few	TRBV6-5	ASSYSMTGEDTQY
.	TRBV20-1	SAVTPRWSRDTQY
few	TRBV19	ASTPQQGATGELF
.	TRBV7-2	ASIPGTGGSEAF
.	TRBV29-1	SARGAGGNTIY
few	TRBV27	ASSPGGGELAGANVLT
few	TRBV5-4	ASSLPGAEGTDTQY
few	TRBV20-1	SARVRTPPYEQY
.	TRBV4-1	ASSQDRAGTEAF
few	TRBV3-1	ASSPGSTEQY
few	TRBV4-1	ASSQHNRLNTEAF
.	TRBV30	AWSVGLSLGGSWKRNTEAF
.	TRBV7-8	ASSPHKDREGAYTGELF
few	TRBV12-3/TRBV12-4	ASSLWNSGSISYNEQF
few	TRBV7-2	ASSSGHLYEQY